This T cell receptor (beta chain) is from a study of CD8 T cells in ankylosing spondylitis. Comments on this clonotype: Its antigen is not known. The junction differs from germline at one of its ends, possibly a read error.

Findings of the study overall: Matched ankylosing spondylitis synovial fluid reportedly contained a significantly enriched population of disease-linked clones. Some of these motif variants have turned up before, in reports on reactive arthritis synovial fluid and blood. Disease-linked clones bore a CD8+ phenotype, appearing relatively rarely in peripheral blood. Made up of roughly 8 highly homologous variants, a TCR beta motif appeared characteristic of ankylosing spondylitis blood.

Making the TCR beta libraries involved quantitative 5'-RACE with molecular barcodes. TCRdb called the 5' RACE reads again in MiXCR, with one record for every CDR3 protein. The table has about 500,000 distinct CDR3 sequences, approximately 5.3% seen once. Sequencing was carried out using blood, either unsorted or a sorted T cell fraction (not recorded which). The receptor was derived from a male donor with ankylosing spondylitis.

DNA for the CDR3: TGTCCCAGCAGCTTGGCCGGACAGGCGTGGGGTAGCACTGAAGCTTTCTTT. Translation gives CPSSLAGQAWGSTEAFF. This chain links TRBV5-6 with TRBJ1-1, with 7 bases aligning to TRBD1. Germline-derived CDR1 and CDR2 are SGHDT and YYEEEE. This CDR3 is built from 17 residues.